The 7 T cell receptor beta chains below come from one sample, sequenced in a study of blood T cells in healthy people across ages. A sample-barcoded 5' primer and a J-beta primer mix were used in a second PCR of roughly 6 to 12 cycles. MiXCR was run by TCRdb on the 5' RACE reads, yielding one entry per CDR3 protein. The profile shows roughly 1.5 million distinct CDR3 sequences, about 45% of them singletons. Sequenced material: blood. The receptor source for this set is a woman under 30 in good health.

The V gene is TRBV4-2, the J gene TRBJ2-5; no definite D call. V gave up 0 bases and J gave up 11 bases, with 16 bases separating them. The CDR3 has 14 amino acids. From germline, CDR1 is LGHNA and CDR2 YNFKEQ. The CDR3 loop reads CASSQDPGMGEQYF. CDR3 nucleotides: TGTGCCAGCAGCCAAGACCCAGGCATGGGTGAGCAGTACTTC.

The chain recombines TRBV12-3 or TRBV12-4 with TRBJ2-1, with TRBD1 matching 8 bases. The CDR3 has 15 amino acids. The trim removed 4 bases at V and 7 bases at J, leaving 9 bases unmatched. Here the CDR3 DNA reads TGTGCCAGCAGTTCGCTCACCCACAGGGGGAATGAGCAGTTCTTC. It translates to CASSSLTHRGNEQFF.

This clonotype was seen more than once but under ten times. The chain couples TRBV14 to TRBJ1-1, with D possibly TRBD1 on 6 matching bases. The CDR3 runs to 14 residues. Trimming removed 5 bases at V and 0 bases at J, with 10 bases between. Germline CDR1 and CDR2: SGHDN and FVKESK. The CDR3 nucleotides read TGTGCCAGCAGCTGGGGGCTCCTGAACACTGAAGCTTTCTTT. It codes for CASSWGLLNTEAFF.

This clonotype was observed a few times. The V and J genes are TRBV27 and TRBJ1-4; D is uncertain. The CDR3 runs to 14 residues. Germline CDR1 is MNHEY and CDR2 is SMNVEV (reference sequence). V was pared by 7 bases and J by 0 bases, with 9 bases between. The CDR3 loop is CASKTGATNEKLFF. CDR3 bases: TGTGCCAGCAAAACCGGAGCAACTAATGAAAAACTGTTTTTT.

This chain connects TRBV6-2 or TRBV6-3 to TRBJ2-1, with D possibly being TRBD1 or TRBD2 (5 bases each). With 4 bases removed from V and 2 bases from J, the gap between germline ends came to 18 bases. Germline V CDR1 and CDR2: MNHEY, SVGEGT. This CDR3 has 17 residues. Here the CDR3 reads CASSFPLGAGTYNEQFF. CDR3 sequence (DNA): TGTGCCAGCAGTTTTCCCCTCGGGGCGGGTACCTACAATGAGCAGTTCTTC.

The V and J genes are TRBV4-1 and TRBJ2-7; D gene unclear. CDR1 is MGHRA and CDR2 is YSYEKL in the germline V gene. The CDR3 runs 15 residues. V lost 3 bases and J 7 bases, leaving 19 bases between the germline ends. CDR3 residues: CASSHVVGNYNEQYF. CDR3 in DNA: TGCGCCAGCAGCCATGTAGTCGGCAACTACAATGAGCAGTACTTC.

The gene calls are TRBV28 and TRBJ1-5, with 8 bases matching TRBD1. The CDR3 loop spans 16 amino acids. The V and J ends lost 5 bases and 5 bases, in that order; junction bases with no gene match: 11. In germline, CDR1 is MDHEN, CDR2 SYDVKM. The CDR3 coding sequence is TGTGCCAGCAGTCCGCAGGGGGCGGCGAGGTATCAGCCCCAGCATTTT. Translation gives CASSPQGAARYQPQHF.